A selection of T cell receptor beta chains follows, all from one sample in a study of lymphopenia after photon versus proton radiotherapy. Libraries were prepared by immunoSEQ multiplex PCR; TCRdb keeps only in-frame clonotypes and omits some of them. The table records more than 70,000 clones, 83% of them present only once. The sequences come from peripheral blood, collected from a patient treated with proton-based radiotherapy. All receptors come from a man between 60 and 75 years old with pancreatic cancer. The conserved cysteine and the conserved F or W are not part of the CDR3 here.

TRBJ2-3 TRBV7-9 ASSRLTGMKTDTQY
TRBJ1-1 TRBV28 ASSLFMRSTEAF
TRBJ2-3 TRBV19 ASSTKTDTQY
TRBJ1-5 TRBV28 ASSLGRGVWVKSNQPQH
TRBJ1-2 TRBV29-1 SVSDGYT
TRBJ2-7 TRBV21-1 ASSIRGTVRTYEQY
TRBJ2-1 TRBV9 ASTLGEGTSGISYNEQF
TRBJ2-1 TRBV11-2 ASSPAGTGAYEQF
TRBJ2-1 TRBV2 ASRGQGSHNEQF
TRBJ2-2 TRBV7-2 ASSARLAGKGELF
TRBJ2-5 TRBV7-9 ASSGQGFETQY
TRBJ2-3 TRBV4-3 ASSFQPAGASSDTQY
TRBJ2-5 TRBV11-2 ASLPSGRARETQY
TRBJ2-7 TRBV19 ASSIGGRSYEQY
TRBJ2-1 TRBV6-6 ASRQTGTSSNEQF
TRBJ2-7 TRBV28 ASSSGLFEQY
TRBJ2-7 TRBV6-6 ASSDDGGSYEQY
TRBJ2-1 TRBV9 ASSVGGNTYNEQF
TRBJ2-7 TRBV5-1 ASSLGGSQTYEQY
TRBJ1-1 TRBV6-5 ASSYSGWNTEAF
TRBJ1-1 TRBV19 ASSSLRGTEAF
TRBJ2-3 TRBV7-9 ASSFFELGNTDTQY
TRBJ2-2 TRBV9 ASSVQNTGELF
TRBJ1-2 TRBV7-8 ASSLGTFRGGYT
TRBJ2-1 TRBV2 ASRDPYAVGDSGVPSSYNEQF
TRBJ2-3 TRBV5-4 ASSMSTDTQY
TRBJ2-2 TRBV9 ASSARFLAGNTGELF
TRBJ2-7 TRBV2 ASFSGPYEQY